This section outlines one T cell receptor beta chain sequence together with its context. This clonotype was counted many times. Its antigen is still unknown. The record has no base qualities; no much larger clone is one base away. TCR beta VDJ combination and CDR3 sequence profiling used genomic DNA as the template. An Illumina HiSeq 2000 was the platform used for TCR repertoire sequencing. Concerning the study's data processing: TRBV/TRBJ rearrangement plots, CDR3 size and DJ length profiles, and Simpson's diversity index were used to evaluate the repertoires. The most abundant DNA sequence in the deep sequencing data was defined as the immunodominant clone. CDR3 amino acid sequences were screened for sharing across subjects and were compared with published repertoires and the VDJdb database. The public reads were reanalyzed by TCRdb: fastp trimming at Q25, MiXCR alignment, in-frame beta chains only. Identical CDR3 protein sequences are pooled into one entry, listed with their most common genes and DNA. It is TCRdb's table, rather than the study itself, that gives the V and J calls and clone size. This sample gives about 81,000 distinct CDR3 sequences in total; approximately 46% of them show up just once. Around 63% of the sample goes to the ten largest clones.

The sample comes from a study of CD8+CD57+ T cells in acquired aplastic anemia (dated by TCRdb to about 2018). In the study overall: On average, sorted CD4+ and CD8+ cells yielded about 3 ug of extracted DNA, with a range of roughly 0.19 to 27.4 ug. Mean read counts for healthy donor samples were 8.5 million to 10.8 million for CD4+ cells and under 14 million for CD8+ cells. The paper as a whole reports these results and caveats: Between patients and healthy controls, no significant difference in CD8+ Simpson's diversity was found (P=0.060). About 29 CD8+ CDR3 sequences were found to be shared between patients and controls, but these sequences appeared to be highly expressed in patients and within the immunodominant clones of the patients.

In the study, sorted CD4+ and CD8+ blood T cells from patients with severe aplastic anemia and from healthy subjects underwent deep sequencing of TCR repertoires. Ficoll-Paque density gradient centrifugation was used to isolate peripheral blood mononuclear cells. Before DNA extraction, CD4+ and CD8+ T cells were sorted with FACS or magnetic beads. The receptor was isolated from a human donor in good health, serving as a control. Material for sequencing was sorted CD4+, CD8+, or CD8+CD57+ T cells (not recorded which) from PBMCs.

The CDR3 reads as follows: CAWNAGTVYEQYF. The base sequence is TGTGCCTGGAATGCCGGGACAGTCTACGAGCAGTACTTC. The sequence joins TRBV30 to TRBJ2-7; the junction holds 7 bases that match TRBD1. From a lookup of the germline V gene (reference sequence), CDR1 and CDR2 are GTSNPN and SVGIG. The germline V end is reduced by 4 bases and the J end by 3 bases; junction bases left unmatched: 6. The CDR3 spans 13 residues, from the cysteine through the phenylalanine. CDR3 DNA only is kept here, 39 bases in frame from base 1.